The rows below give T cell receptor beta chains drawn from one sample of a study of vaccination and CD4 T cells after COVID-19. MiXCR, run by TCRdb on the PCR reads, gives a single entry per CDR3 protein. The repertoire has 15,000 or so distinct CDR3 sequences, 30% to 40% of them found once; the top ten carry more than 20%. The antigens these receptors bind are not known. The sample in question was CD4+ T cells from blood, cultured in vitro, obtained before SARS-CoV-2 vaccination. The receptors were gathered from a human donor who received a COVID-19 vaccine. CDR3s include the opening cysteine and the closing phenylalanine or tryptophan. Each record gives: J gene, clone size, D gene, V gene, CDR3 protein, CDR3 DNA. The D gene is left open where the match is weak. Size values are once, few and many counts, or a class for expanded clones, and some rows have none.

TRBJ2-5 | . | . | TRBV24-1 | CATSDPGKETQYF | TGTGCCACCAGTGATCCAGGGAAGGAGACCCAGTACTTC
TRBJ2-5 | . | TRBD2 | TRBV2 | CASSELAGGRLMETQYF | TGTGCCAGCAGTGAACTAGCGGGGGGCCGTTTGATGGAGACCCAGTACTTC
TRBJ1-1 | few | . | TRBV27 | CASSFNPGGTEAFF | TGTGCCAGCAGTTTCAATCCTGGGGGCACTGAAGCTTTCTTT
TRBJ1-5 | . | . | TRBV19 | CASSTDGPYSNQPQHF | TGTGCCAGTAGTACCGACGGACCGTATAGCAATCAGCCCCAGCATTTT
TRBJ2-5 | . | TRBD1 | TRBV11-3 | CASSLGTGDFQETQYF | TGTGCCAGCAGCCTCGGGACAGGGGACTTCCAAGAGACCCAGTACTTC
TRBJ1-6 | few | . | TRBV12-3/TRBV12-4 | CASRGTAENSPLHF | TGTGCCAGCAGAGGGACCGCCGAGAATTCACCCCTCCACTTT
TRBJ2-1 | . | . | TRBV2 | CASSTGADNEQFF | TGTGCCAGCAGTACGGGGGCAGACAATGAGCAGTTCTTC
TRBJ1-2 | once | . | TRBV7-9 | CASSFVGPNYGYTF | TGTGCCAGCAGCTTTGTGGGGCCAAACTATGGCTACACCTTC
TRBJ1-1 | few | . | TRBV5-4 | CASSHGVGDPLYTEAFF | TGTGCCAGCAGCCATGGGGTGGGGGATCCCTTGTACACTGAAGCTTTCTTT
TRBJ1-2 | . | . | TRBV30 | CAWRRGAGGGYTF | TGTGCCTGGAGAAGGGGGGCGGGTGGTGGCTACACCTTC
TRBJ1-6 | . | . | TRBV20-1 | CSAPRGAGRNSPLHF | TGCAGTGCTCCCCGGGGGGCTGGCAGGAATTCACCCCTCCACTTT
TRBJ2-1 | . | . | TRBV5-5 | CASSLTGYNEQFF | TGTGCCAGCAGCCTCACAGGGTACAATGAGCAGTTCTTC
TRBJ2-3 | . | TRBD1 | TRBV10-1 | CASTDRGADTQYF | TGCGCCAGCACAGACAGGGGGGCAGATACGCAGTATTTT
TRBJ2-2 | few | . | TRBV24-1 | CATSDLRKNTGELFF | TGTGCCACCAGTGATTTAAGGAAGAACACCGGGGAGCTGTTTTTT
TRBJ1-1 | few | TRBD1 | TRBV19 | CASSAPQGTNTEAFF | TGTGCCAGTAGTGCCCCACAGGGGACGAACACTGAAGCTTTCTTT
TRBJ2-5 | . | . | TRBV7-6 | CASSLGPGPRETQYF | TGTGCCAGCAGCTTAGGCCCGGGCCCTAGGGAGACCCAGTACTTC
TRBJ2-7 | . | . | TRBV12-3/TRBV12-4 | CASSPTLAVNPTYEQYF | TGTGCCAGCAGCCCCACCTTAGCGGTAAACCCTACCTACGAGCAGTACTTC
TRBJ2-7 | . | TRBD2 | TRBV11-3 | CASSRGGGRSHEQYF | TGTGCCAGCAGCCGGGGCGGGGGTCGGTCCCACGAGCAGTACTTC
TRBJ1-6 | . | . | TRBV7-9 | CASNPGTVNSPLHF | TGTGCCAGCAACCCCGGGACGGTTAATTCACCCCTCCACTTT
TRBJ2-7 | . | . | TRBV11-3 | CASSRGTGMDEQYF | TGTGCCAGCAGCCGGGGGACGGGCATGGACGAGCAGTACTTC
TRBJ2-1 | . | . | TRBV6-5 | CASSYRRVVNEQFF | TGTGCCAGCAGTTACCGACGAGTTGTGAATGAGCAGTTCTTC
TRBJ1-6 | few | . | TRBV7-2 | CASSTHGRGSSPLHF | TGTGCCAGCAGCACCCATGGCAGGGGAAGTTCACCCCTCCACTTT
TRBJ1-2 | . | TRBD1 | TRBV3-1 | CASSQVKSRGHYGYTF | TGTGCCAGCAGCCAAGTCAAGTCCAGGGGGCACTATGGCTACACCTTC
TRBJ2-3 | . | . | TRBV28 | CASSFSGTDTQYF | TGTGCCAGCAGTTTCTCTGGCACAGATACGCAGTATTTT
TRBJ2-1 | . | . | TRBV20-1 | CSAKGPSSYNEQFF | TGCAGTGCTAAGGGCCCGAGCTCCTACAATGAGCAGTTCTTC
TRBJ2-3 | . | TRBD2 | TRBV7-9 | CASRPGTSVTTDTQYF | TGCGCCAGCAGACCCGGGACTAGCGTTACGACAGATACGCAGTATTTT
TRBJ1-1 | few | . | TRBV7-3 | CASSFQGGTEAFF | TGTGCCAGCAGCTTTCAAGGGGGGACTGAAGCTTTCTTT
TRBJ2-3 | . | TRBD2 | TRBV7-9 | CASSLRRRGGHTDTRYF | TGTGCCAGCAGCTTACGGCGGCGGGGGGGCCACACAGATACGCGGTATTTT
TRBJ2-2 | few | . | TRBV30 | CAWSLGVTGELFF | TGTGCCTGGAGTTTAGGGGTGACCGGGGAGCTGTTTTTT
TRBJ2-4 | once | . | TRBV4-1 | CASSNLGISAKNIQYF | TGCGCCAGCAGCAACTTGGGGATCTCAGCCAAAAACATTCAGTACTTC